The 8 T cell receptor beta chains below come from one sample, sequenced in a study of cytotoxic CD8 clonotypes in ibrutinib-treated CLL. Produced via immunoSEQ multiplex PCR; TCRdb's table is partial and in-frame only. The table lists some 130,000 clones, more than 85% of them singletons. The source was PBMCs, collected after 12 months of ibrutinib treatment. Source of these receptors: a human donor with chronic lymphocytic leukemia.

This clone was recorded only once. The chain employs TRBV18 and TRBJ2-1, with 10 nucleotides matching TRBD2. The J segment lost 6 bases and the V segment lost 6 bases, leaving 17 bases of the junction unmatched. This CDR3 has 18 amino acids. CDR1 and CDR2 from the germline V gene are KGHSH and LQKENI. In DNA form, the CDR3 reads TGTGCCAGCTCGGGATATGACGGTCGACTAGCGGGTTCCAATGAGCAGTTCTTC. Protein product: CASSGYDGRLAGSNEQFF.

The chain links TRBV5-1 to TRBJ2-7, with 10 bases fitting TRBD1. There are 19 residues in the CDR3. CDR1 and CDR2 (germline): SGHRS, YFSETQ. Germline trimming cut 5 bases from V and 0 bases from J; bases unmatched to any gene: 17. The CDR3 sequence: CASSSPPGQGLLHSYEQYF. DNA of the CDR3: TGCGCCAGCAGTTCACCTCCGGGACAGGGGTTACTTCACTCCTACGAGCAGTACTTC.

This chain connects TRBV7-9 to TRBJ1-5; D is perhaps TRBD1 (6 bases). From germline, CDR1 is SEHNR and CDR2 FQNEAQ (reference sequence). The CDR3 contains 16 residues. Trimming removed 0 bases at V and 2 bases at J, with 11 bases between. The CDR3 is CASSLAAGEGNQPQHF. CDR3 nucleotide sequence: TGTGCCAGCAGCTTAGCGGCAGGGGAAGGCAATCAGCCCCAGCATTTT.

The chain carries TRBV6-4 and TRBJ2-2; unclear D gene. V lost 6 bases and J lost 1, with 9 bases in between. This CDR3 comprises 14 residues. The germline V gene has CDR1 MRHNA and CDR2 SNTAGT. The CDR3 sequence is CASRHHENTGELFF. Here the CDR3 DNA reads TGTGCCAGCAGACACCACGAGAACACCGGGGAGCTGTTTTTT.

This CDR3 is CASAGRREAGTDTQYF. The CDR3 bases are TGTGCCAGCGCAGGCCGGCGGGAGGCCGGGACAGATACGCAGTATTTT. The chain couples TRBV6-6 to TRBJ2-3; 8 bases fit TRBD2. The germline CDR1 and CDR2 sequences are MNHNY and SVGAGI (reference sequence). V gave up 8 bases and J gave up 3 bases; unmatched junction bases: 13. This CDR3 spans 16 amino acids.

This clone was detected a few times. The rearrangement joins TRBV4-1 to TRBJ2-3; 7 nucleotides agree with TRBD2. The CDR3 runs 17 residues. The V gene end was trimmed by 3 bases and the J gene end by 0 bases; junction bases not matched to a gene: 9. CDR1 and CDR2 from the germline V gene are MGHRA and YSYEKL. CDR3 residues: CASSHASGTISTDTQYF. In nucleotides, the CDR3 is TGCGCCAGCAGCCATGCATCCGGGACTATTAGCACAGATACGCAGTATTTT.

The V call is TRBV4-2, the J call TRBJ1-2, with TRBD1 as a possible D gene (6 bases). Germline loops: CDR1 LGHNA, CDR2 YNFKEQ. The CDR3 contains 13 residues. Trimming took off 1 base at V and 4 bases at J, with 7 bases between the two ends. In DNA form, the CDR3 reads TGTGCCAGCAGCCAAGGGACAGCCTATGGCTACACCTTC. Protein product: CASSQGTAYGYTF.

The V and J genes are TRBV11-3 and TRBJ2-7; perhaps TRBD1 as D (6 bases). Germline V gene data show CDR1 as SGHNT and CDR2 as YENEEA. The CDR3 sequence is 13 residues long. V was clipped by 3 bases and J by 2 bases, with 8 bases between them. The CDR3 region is CASSFGTTYEQYF. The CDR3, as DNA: TGTGCCAGCAGCTTCGGGACAACCTACGAGCAGTACTTC.